The 23 T cell receptor beta chains below come from one sample, sequenced in a study of vaccination effects on CD4 cells after COVID-19. The method was immunoSEQ multiplex PCR; TCRdb's version includes in-frame clones alone and lacks a portion of them. The sample records 35,000 to 40,000 clones, 70% to 80% being singletons. Antigen-specific CD4+ T cells were first expanded with viral peptide pools by the ViraFEST assay and only then sequenced. It was after nine to ten days of culture that CD4+ T cells were isolated. SARS-CoV-2 infected the person between March and December 2020, as confirmed by PCR. Antigens for these TCRs are unknown. The sample in question was CD4+ T cells from PBMCs cultured with HCoV-NL63 spike peptides, obtained before COVID-19 vaccination. Receptor source: a human donor who had a prior SARS-CoV-2 infection.

This chain links TRBV5-1 with TRBJ1-2; 10 positions match TRBD1. The germline V gene has CDR1 SGHRS and CDR2 YFSETQ. The CDR3 sequence is 14 residues long. With 3 bases clipped from V and 4 bases from J, the junction kept 3 bases outside the gene matches. DNA of the CDR3: TGCGCCAGCAGCTCCCGGGACAGGGGCTATGGCTACACCTTC. Its translation: CASSSRDRGYGYTF.

The chain combines TRBV18 with TRBJ1-2; weak D call: TRBD1 (5 bases). V lost 3 bases and J lost 0, with 11 bases in between. From germline, CDR1 is KGHSH and CDR2 LQKENI. This CDR3 contains 15 residues. The DNA of the CDR3 is TGTGCCAGCTCACCCGTATTGGGACCTAACTATGGCTACACCTTC. Its protein is CASSPVLGPNYGYTF.

The gene calls are TRBV15 and TRBJ2-5, with 13 bases lining up with TRBD2. The length of the CDR3 is 16 residues. Looked up from germline, CDR1 is LNHNV and CDR2 is YYDKDF (reference sequence). The V segment lost 3 bases and the J segment 1 base; nucleotides outside the gene matches: 2. The CDR3 spells CATSRTSGRIQETQYF. The CDR3, as DNA: TGTGCCACCAGCAGGACTAGCGGGAGGATCCAAGAGACCCAGTACTTC. The variable domain in full, completed from reference TRBV15 and TRBJ2-5, reads DAMVIQNPRYQVTQFGKPVTLSCSQTLNHNVMYWYQQKSSQAPKLLFHYYDKDFNNEADTPDNFQSRRPNTSFCFLDIRSPGLGDTAMYLCATSRTSGRIQETQYFGPGTRLLVL.

This clone was counted only a few times. The V and J genes are TRBV30 and TRBJ2-1, with 11 bases matching TRBD1. The CDR3 runs to 13 residues. Per the germline V gene, CDR1 is GTSNPN and CDR2 is SVGIG (reference sequence). The V segment lost 2 bases and the J segment 7 bases; nucleotides outside the gene matches: 1. The CDR3 DNA reads TGTGCCTGGAGTCGGGACAGGGGGAATGAGCAGTTCTTC. This codes for CAWSRDRGNEQFF.

This clone occurred once. The chain joins TRBV2 to TRBJ1-4, with D possibly matching TRBD1 (6 bases). The germline V gene has CDR1 SNHLY and CDR2 FYNNEI. There are 19 residues in the CDR3. V lost 6 bases and J lost 0, with 23 bases in between. The CDR3 spells CASSTTGWELHTTNEKLFF. The CDR3 region has the DNA TGTGCCAGCAGCACCACAGGGTGGGAGTTACACACAACTAATGAAAAACTGTTTTTT.

This rearrangement joins TRBV6-5 to TRBJ2-7; maybe TRBD2 (8 bases). Trimming pared 10 bases from V and 0 bases from J, leaving 19 bases between. This CDR3 has 15 residues. Germline CDR1 is MNHEY and CDR2 is SVGAGI. The CDR3 loop reads CATRGGTALSYEQYF. In DNA, the CDR3 is TGTGCCACCCGCGGGGGGACAGCCCTCTCCTACGAGCAGTACTTC.

The chain employs TRBV7-2 and TRBJ2-5; 13 nucleotides line up with TRBD2. Trimming at V came to 5 bases and at J to 2 bases, leaving 5 bases not matched to a gene. Germline lookup yields CDR1 SGHTA and CDR2 FQGNSA. The CDR3 has 16 residues. CDR3 sequence reads: CASSPTLAGGQETQYF. The CDR3 region has the DNA TGTGCCAGCAGCCCGACACTAGCGGGAGGGCAAGAGACCCAGTACTTC.

This clone has a handful of counts. The rearrangement links TRBV2 to TRBJ1-1; perhaps TRBD1 as D (5 bases). The CDR3 length is 12 residues. The V end was cut by 7 bases, the J end by 1 base, with 7 bases between. Germline V gives CDR1 SNHLY, CDR2 FYNNEI. CDR3 region: CASNTGNTEAFF. In nucleotides, the CDR3 is TGTGCCAGCAATACAGGGAACACTGAAGCTTTCTTT.

V usage is TRBV30 and J usage is TRBJ2-1; D perhaps matches TRBD2 (6 bases). Trimming cost V 4 bases and J 5 bases, with 18 bases left between them. Germline-derived CDR1 and CDR2 are GTSNPN and SVGIG (reference sequence). The CDR3 runs to 15 residues. CDR3 amino acids: CAWIWDGRGHNEQFF. The DNA of the CDR3 is TGTGCCTGGATCTGGGACGGGCGGGGCCACAATGAGCAGTTCTTC.

The rearrangement joins TRBV11-2 to TRBJ1-6; 9 bases line up with TRBD1. CDR1 is SGHAT and CDR2 is FQNNGV in the germline V gene. The CDR3 runs to 17 residues. J was trimmed by 5 bases and V by 1 base; bases with no gene match: 6. The CDR3 sequence: CASSLGTGADDNSPLHF. Written as DNA, the CDR3 is TGTGCCAGCAGCTTAGGGACAGGGGCAGACGATAATTCACCCCTCCACTTT. Full variable domain (remainder filled in from reference TRBV11-2 and TRBJ1-6): EAGVAQSPRYKIIEKRQSVAFWCNPISGHATLYWYQQILGQGPKLLIQFQNNGVVDDSQLPKDRFSAERLKGVDSTLKIQPAKLEDSAVYLCASSLGTGADDNSPLHFGNGTRLTVT.

J is TRBJ2-3 and V is TRBV5-4, with no clear D. Germline V gene sequence: CDR1 SGHNT, CDR2 YYREEE (reference sequence). V gave up 0 bases and J gave up 1 base, with 6 bases separating them. CDR3 length equals 14 residues. In DNA form, the CDR3 reads TGTGCCAGCAGCTTGGATGGGGGCACAGATACGCAGTATTTT. This translates into CASSLDGGTDTQYF. Full variable domain (rest looked up from reference TRBV5-4 and TRBJ2-3): ETGVTQSPTHLIKTRGQQVTLRCSSQSGHNTVSWYQQALGQGPQFIFQYYREEENGRGNFPPRFSGLQFPNYSSELNVNALELDDSALYLCASSLDGGTDTQYFGPGTRLTVL.

The chain has TRBV6-6 and TRBJ2-7; 9 nucleotides align to TRBD1. This CDR3 contains 14 residues. Per germline, CDR1 MNHNY and CDR2 SVGAGI (reference sequence). Trimming removed 7 bases from V and 6 bases from J; junction bases left unmatched: 10. Written as DNA, the CDR3 is TGTGCCAGCACCAGGCCGGGACAGGGAAGCGAGCAGTACTTC. The encoded protein is CASTRPGQGSEQYF.

The chain employs TRBV5-1 and TRBJ2-1; TRBD2 aligns across 11 bases. Germline lookup yields CDR1 SGHRS and CDR2 YFSETQ. The CDR3 extends over 16 amino acids. V shed 3 bases, J shed 10 bases, and the junction held 12 bases outside the gene matches. The DNA for the CDR3 is TGCGCCAGCAGCTCCCTTAGCGGGAGGGCCTGGGGGGAGCAGTTCTTC. It is translated as CASSSLSGRAWGEQFF.

V and J are TRBV5-4 and TRBJ2-3, with D hard to call. The germline V gene has CDR1 SGHNT and CDR2 YYREEE (reference sequence). The CDR3 runs 13 residues. Trimming took off 0 bases at V and 5 bases at J, with 7 bases between the two ends. The CDR3 DNA follows: TGTGCCAGCAGCTTGGCCGAGGTAGATACGCAGTATTTT. This gives the protein CASSLAEVDTQYF.

The genes are TRBV19 and TRBJ1-1; 9 positions agree with TRBD1. The CDR3 is made up of 16 amino acids. Germline V CDR1 and CDR2: LNHDA, SQIVND (reference sequence). The J segment lost 1 base and the V segment lost 10 bases, leaving 13 bases of the junction unmatched. CDR3 DNA: TGTGCCACGTGGGACGGGACAGGGAGTAAGAACACTGAAGCTTTCTTT. It yields the protein CATWDGTGSKNTEAFF.

This chain joins TRBV5-8 and TRBJ1-4, with D unclear. Germline V lookup: CDR1 SGHTS, CDR2 YDEGEE. The V end was cut by 3 bases, the J end by 0 bases, with 9 bases between. This CDR3 spans 15 amino acids. This CDR3 reads CASSSGVATNEKLFF. The CDR3 DNA reads as TGTGCCAGCAGCTCTGGAGTTGCAACTAATGAAAAACTGTTTTTT. Supplemented by reference TRBV5-8 and TRBJ1-4, the full variable domain reads EAGVTQSPTHLIKTRGQQATLRCSPISGHTSVYWYQQALGLGLQFLLWYDEGEERNRGNFPPRFSGRQFPNYSSELNVNALELEDSALYLCASSSGVATNEKLFFGSGTQLSVL.

The genes are TRBV11-2 and TRBJ2-2; 9 positions agree with TRBD2. V trimming: 2 bases; J trimming: 3 bases; junction bases outside the gene matches: 4. This CDR3 region has 16 residues. Germline CDR1 is SGHAT and CDR2 is FQNNGV. DNA of the CDR3: TGTGCCAGCAGCTTATGGCGCGGGAGGGACACCGGGGAGCTGTTTTTT. It yields the protein CASSLWRGRDTGELFF.

The rearrangement joins TRBV4-3 to TRBJ2-1, with D unclear. The CDR3 has 14 residues. Germline V gene sequence: CDR1 LGHNA, CDR2 YSLEER. Trimming shortened V by 7 bases and J by 4 bases, and 14 bases separated the two germline ends. The CDR3 region has the DNA TGCGCCAGCAAGGTGATGGCGGATTACAATGAGCAGTTCTTC. Amino acid sequence: CASKVMADYNEQFF.

This sequence joins TRBV7-2 and TRBJ1-2; 7 nucleotides align to TRBD1. Germline V gives CDR1 SGHTA, CDR2 FQGNSA. The CDR3 is 15 residues long. V dropped 1 base and J dropped 8; count of bases not matched to a gene: 10. CDR3 coding DNA: TGTGCCAGCAGCTTAGGACTCCGACAGGGCGGAGGCTACACCTTC. Amino acids: CASSLGLRQGGGYTF.

The rearrangement uses TRBV2 and TRBJ2-1; TRBD2 matches 7 bases. This CDR3 region has 15 residues. In germline, CDR1 is SNHLY, CDR2 FYNNEI. Trimming at V came to 5 bases and at J to 0 bases, leaving 4 bases not matched to a gene. The DNA for the CDR3 is TGTGCCAGCAGTAAACTAGCGAACTCCTACAATGAGCAGTTCTTC. Translation: CASSKLANSYNEQFF.

The CDR3 sequence: CASSHRAITGSYEQYF. CDR3 DNA sequence: TGTGCCAGCAGCCACAGGGCAATAACAGGTTCCTACGAGCAGTACTTC. The chain joins TRBV3-1 (or the pseudogene TRBV3-2) to TRBJ2-7; a possible D gene is TRBD1 (5 bases). The CDR3 extends over 16 amino acids. V dropped 3 bases and J dropped 1 base, with 16 bases sitting between them. The germline gives CDR1 LGHDT, CDR2 YNNKEL (reference sequence).

The chain carries TRBV7-2 and TRBJ2-2, with 9 bases aligning to TRBD2. With V trimmed by 2 bases and J by 6 bases, 4 bases remained unmatched. This CDR3 is 15 amino acids long. Germline V gene sequence: CDR1 SGHTA, CDR2 FQGNSA. This CDR3 is CASSLLAGVSGELFF. CDR3 nucleotides: TGTGCCAGCAGCTTATTAGCGGGGGTTTCCGGGGAGCTGTTTTTT.

The rearrangement links TRBV6-5 to TRBJ1-6; the match to TRBD1 covers 8 bases. CDR3 length: 14 residues. The ends lost 7 bases at V and 7 bases at J; junction bases unmatched: 6. The germline V gene has CDR1 MNHEY and CDR2 SVGAGI. The CDR3 protein is CASTRDRLNSPLHF. The CDR3 DNA is TGTGCCAGCACCCGGGACAGGTTGAATTCACCCCTCCACTTT.